These 25 T cell receptor beta chains came from one sample sequenced in a study of blood T cell repertoires in COVID-19. Libraries were prepared by immunoSEQ multiplex PCR; TCRdb keeps only in-frame clonotypes and omits some of them. The repertoire consists of over 130,000 clones, with around four fifths occurring once and the leading ten covering roughly 2%. The sequencing input was peripheral blood. These receptors were obtained from a man aged 70-80 years with acute or convalescent COVID-19.

This clone was observed a single time. The chain joins TRBV29-1 to TRBJ2-7; 12 bases are a match to TRBD2. The junction had 16 bases not matched to a gene; V was cut back by 5 bases and J by 2 bases. The CDR3 length is 18 residues. Germline V gene data show CDR1 as SQVTM and CDR2 as ANQGSEA. DNA of the CDR3: TGCAGCGTTCGGTTACAAGGACTAGCGGGAATCAGAACCTACGAGCAGTACTTC. Translating gives CSVRLQGLAGIRTYEQYF.

This clone was detected only once. The V call is TRBV30, the J call TRBJ1-5; 9 positions match TRBD1. The CDR3 has 15 residues. Germline trimming cut 2 bases from V and 1 base from J; bases unmatched to any gene: 3. Looked up from germline, CDR1 is GTSNPN and CDR2 is SVGIG (reference sequence). Here the CDR3 reads CAWSRGQGSNQPQHF. The CDR3 DNA reads TGTGCCTGGAGTCGTGGACAGGGGAGCAATCAGCCCCAGCATTTT.

In this sample, this clone turned up a few times. This chain connects TRBV30 to TRBJ1-2; 10 bases match TRBD1. CDR3 size: 13 residues. In germline, CDR1 is GTSNPN, CDR2 SVGIG (reference sequence). V trimming: 0 bases; J trimming: 8 bases; junction bases outside the gene matches: 3. The CDR3 loop is CAWSVRTGGGYTF. The CDR3 DNA follows: TGTGCCTGGAGTGTGCGGACAGGGGGGGGCTACACCTTC. The full variable domain, in which reference TRBV30 and TRBJ1-2 provide the parts outside the CDR3, is SQTIHQWPATLVQPVGSPLSLECTVEGTSNPNLYWYRQAAGRGLQLLFYSVGIGQISSEVPQNLSASRPQDRQFILSSKKLLLSDSGFYLCAWSVRTGGGYTFGSGTRLTVV.

CDR3 region: CASSPGTGARETQYF. The CDR3 nucleotides read TGTGCCAGCAGTCCCGGGACAGGGGCTAGAGAGACCCAGTACTTC. The chain recombines TRBV3-1 (or the pseudogene TRBV3-2) with TRBJ2-5; the match to TRBD1 covers 10 bases. Germline CDR1 LGHDT, CDR2 YNNKEL (reference sequence). The CDR3 has 15 amino acids. The V gene end was trimmed by 6 bases and the J gene end by 4 bases; junction bases not matched to a gene: 8.

The V gene is TRBV28, the J gene TRBJ1-5, with 7 bases fitting TRBD1. Germline CDR1 is MDHEN and CDR2 is SYDVKM. The CDR3 loop spans 15 amino acids. With V trimmed by 5 bases and J by 6 bases, 10 bases remained unmatched. The CDR3 nucleotides are TGTGCCAGCAGTCCCTCAACAGGGGCAATTCAGCCCCAGCATTTT. It codes for CASSPSTGAIQPQHF.

J is TRBJ2-1 and V is TRBV3-1 (or the pseudogene TRBV3-2); TRBD2 is a possible D gene (6 bases). The CDR3 spans 17 residues. Looked up from germline, CDR1 is LGHDT and CDR2 is YNNKEL (reference sequence). The V and J ends lost 4 bases and 8 bases respectively, with 24 bases between them. The CDR3 here is CASSRYLPGLRGDEQFF. The CDR3 region has the DNA TGTGCCAGCAGCCGGTACCTCCCGGGACTCCGAGGCGATGAGCAGTTCTTC.

The sample holds one count of this clone. The chain links TRBV19 to TRBJ1-1; D is possibly TRBD1 (6 bases). This CDR3 comprises 14 residues. From germline, CDR1 is LNHDA and CDR2 SQIVND (reference sequence). V lost 11 bases and J lost 1, with 17 bases in between. The CDR3 DNA sequence: TGTGCCTCGAGGCCGGACAGCCAGAACACTGAAGCTTTCTTT. Amino acids: CASRPDSQNTEAFF.

This clone has only a few counts. The V call is TRBV3-1 (or the pseudogene TRBV3-2), the J call TRBJ1-6; 7 bases are a match to TRBD1. The J segment lost 8 bases and the V segment lost 6 bases, leaving 13 bases of the junction unmatched. The CDR3 has 16 residues. The germline V gene has CDR1 LGHDT and CDR2 YNNKEL (reference sequence). CDR3 region: CASRVLDRIPHSPLHF. The CDR3 DNA reads TGTGCCAGCAGGGTCCTGGACAGGATTCCGCATTCACCCCTCCACTTT.

CDR3 in DNA: TGCGCCAGCAGCACCGGGACAGATAACACTGAAGCTTTCTTT. It codes for CASSTGTDNTEAFF. The rearrangement uses TRBV5-1 and TRBJ1-1; 7 nucleotides agree with TRBD1. This CDR3 has 14 amino acids. Germline CDR1 SGHRS, CDR2 YFSETQ. Trimming took 4 bases from V and 2 from J; bases not matched to a gene: 5.

The chain is built from TRBV5-4 and TRBJ1-3, with D perhaps matching TRBD1 (5 bases). The CDR3 runs to 14 residues. Germline values: CDR1 SGHNT, CDR2 YYREEE (reference sequence). V lost 4 bases to trimming and J lost 9 bases, with 17 bases between them. CDR3 in amino acids: CASSRGGVKGTIYF. CDR3 sequence (DNA): TGTGCCAGCAGCCGGGGAGGGGTTAAGGGCACCATATATTTT. The variable domain in full, with the rest retrieved from reference TRBV5-4 and TRBJ1-3, is ETGVTQSPTHLIKTRGQQVTLRCSSQSGHNTVSWYQQALGQGPQFIFQYYREEENGRGNFPPRFSGLQFPNYSSELNVNALELDDSALYLCASSRGGVKGTIYFGEGSWLTVV.

The gene calls are TRBV5-1 and TRBJ2-6; tentative D call: TRBD1 (7 bases). The V end lost 0 bases, the J end lost 0 bases, and 16 bases lay between the germline ends. The germline CDR1 and CDR2 sequences are SGHRS and YFSETQ. The CDR3 spans 19 residues. CDR3 nucleotide sequence: TGCGCCAGCAGCTTGGCCGGGGGACAGTTAACCTCTGGGGCCAACGTCCTGACTTTC. As protein: CASSLAGGQLTSGANVLTF.

The J gene is TRBJ2-7, the V gene TRBV11-3; D is undetermined. Germline assignment: CDR1 SGHNT and CDR2 YENEEA. The V end lost 0 bases, the J end lost 5 bases, and 8 bases lay between the germline ends. The CDR3 is 13 residues long. CDR3 bases: TGTGCCAGCAGCTTAGAATATACTGACGAGCAGTACTTC. Protein product: CASSLEYTDEQYF.

The chain uses TRBV18 and TRBJ1-1; D possibly corresponds to TRBD1 (5 bases). The CDR3 spans 14 residues. CDR1 KGHSH and CDR2 LQKENI come from the germline V gene. Trimming removed 2 bases from V and 1 base from J, with 8 bases in between. The CDR3: CASSPSTANTEAFF. In nucleotides, the CDR3 is TGTGCCAGCTCACCATCGACAGCGAACACTGAAGCTTTCTTT.

This chain links TRBV24-1 with TRBJ1-1, with D maybe TRBD1 (6 bases). The V and J ends lost 3 bases and 1 base respectively, with 8 bases between them. The germline CDR1 and CDR2 sequences are KGHDR and SFDVKD. The CDR3 has 14 residues. Here the CDR3 reads CATSDTGKNTEAFF. The CDR3 DNA reads as TGTGCCACCAGTGATACAGGGAAGAACACTGAAGCTTTCTTT.

This clone was detected many times. The chain combines TRBV5-5 with TRBJ2-2; 9 bases agree with TRBD1. The V and J ends lost 4 bases and 6 bases, in that order; junction bases with no gene match: 10. The CDR3 extends over 16 amino acids. The germline V gene encodes CDR1 SGHKS and CDR2 YYEKEE (reference sequence). Here the CDR3 reads CASSAGTGTIPGELFF. Written as DNA, the CDR3 is TGTGCCAGCAGCGCCGGGACAGGGACTATCCCCGGGGAGCTGTTTTTT.

This clone was seen only once. V and J are TRBV6-4 and TRBJ1-3; no clear D gene. The CDR3 has 13 amino acids. Trimming shortened V by 3 bases and J by 4 bases, and 7 bases separated the two germline ends. Germline V gives CDR1 MRHNA, CDR2 SNTAGT. CDR3 DNA sequence: TGTGCCAGCAGTGAGACACCGGGAAACACCATATATTTT. It translates to CASSETPGNTIYF.

The J gene is TRBJ1-2, the V gene TRBV6-5; 7 bases align to TRBD1. CDR1 and CDR2 from the germline V gene are MNHEY and SVGAGI. Trimming took 6 bases from V and 4 from J; bases not matched to a gene: 11. The CDR3 loop spans 15 amino acids. CDR3 coding DNA: TGTGCCAGCAGCCCGCAGGGACAGCCACTCTATGGCTACACCTTC. It specifies CASSPQGQPLYGYTF.

The chain links TRBV7-2 to TRBJ2-3; possibly TRBD1 for D (6 bases). Trimming took off 6 bases at V and 1 base at J, with 17 bases between the two ends. Germline V gene sequence: CDR1 SGHTA, CDR2 FQGNSA. The CDR3 sequence is 16 residues long. DNA for the CDR3: TGTGCCAGCAGTTATCCCGGGACATCGGGCACAGATACGCAGTATTTT. This translates into CASSYPGTSGTDTQYF.

V usage is TRBV5-4 and J usage is TRBJ1-6; D is unclear. The CDR3 is 15 residues long. Trimming cost V 4 bases and J 5 bases, with 13 bases left between them. Germline values: CDR1 SGHNT, CDR2 YYREEE (reference sequence). DNA of the CDR3: TGTGCCAGCAGCGGGAGTACAGCCAATAATTCACCCCTCCACTTT. Its translation: CASSGSTANNSPLHF. The complete variable domain, with remaining parts taken from reference TRBV5-4 and TRBJ1-6, reads ETGVTQSPTHLIKTRGQQVTLRCSSQSGHNTVSWYQQALGQGPQFIFQYYREEENGRGNFPPRFSGLQFPNYSSELNVNALELDDSALYLCASSGSTANNSPLHFGNGTRLTVT.

This clone was observed a handful of times. The chain recombines TRBV3-1 (or the pseudogene TRBV3-2) with TRBJ1-2, with D hard to call. The CDR3 is 14 amino acids. From germline, CDR1 is LGHDT and CDR2 YNNKEL (reference sequence). Trimming took 1 base from V and 4 from J, leaving 10 bases between them. For the CDR3, the DNA is TGTGCCAGCAGCCAAGTAGGACTAGCCTATGGCTACACCTTC. Protein product: CASSQVGLAYGYTF.

This clone was counted once. The V gene is TRBV30, the J gene TRBJ2-1, with TRBD2 matching 10 bases. There are 15 residues in the CDR3. CDR1 and CDR2 (germline): GTSNPN, SVGIG (reference sequence). The V gene end was trimmed by 3 bases and the J gene end by 7 bases; junction bases not matched to a gene: 9. DNA of the CDR3: TGTGCCTGGAGAACCCAGCGGGGGGGAGGAAATGAGCAGTTCTTC. It codes for CAWRTQRGGGNEQFF.

This chain uses TRBV6-4 with TRBJ2-5; the D gene is possibly TRBD2 (6 bases). CDR1 MRHNA and CDR2 SNTAGT come from the germline V gene. V lost 4 bases to trimming and J lost 5 bases, with 11 bases between them. This CDR3 comprises 13 residues. The CDR3 nucleotides read TGTGCCAGCAGTGGCGCTGGAGGGGAGACCCAGTACTTC. This codes for CASSGAGGETQYF.

The chain is built from TRBV4-2 and TRBJ2-1, with TRBD1 as a possible D gene (5 bases). The CDR3 consists of 14 residues. V dropped 0 bases and J dropped 9 bases, with 12 bases sitting between them. Germline V lookup: CDR1 LGHNA, CDR2 YNFKEQ. In DNA, the CDR3 is TGTGCCAGCAGCCAAGATAGGGGTAGCACTGAGCAGTTCTTC. Residues: CASSQDRGSTEQFF.

The genes are TRBV10-2 and TRBJ1-5; a possible D gene is TRBD1 (5 bases). Trimming stripped 3 bases from V and 2 bases from J, with 11 bases between. Per the germline V gene, CDR1 is WSHSY and CDR2 is SAAADI. The CDR3 contains 15 residues. CDR3 nucleotides: TGCGCCAGCAGTGACAGGGCGGGAGGCAATCAGCCCCAGCATTTT. It specifies CASSDRAGGNQPQHF.

The chain carries TRBV28 and TRBJ1-1; TRBD1 might be the D (6 bases). Trimming removed 5 bases at V and 0 bases at J, with 19 bases between. The CDR3 covers 17 residues. Germline CDR1 reads MDHEN; CDR2 reads SYDVKM. The DNA of the CDR3 is TGTGCCAGCAGTCCGGGACACGGAAGACCCATGAACACTGAAGCTTTCTTT. Its protein is CASSPGHGRPMNTEAFF.